One and the same sample provided the 10 T cell receptor beta chains below, sequenced in a study of regulatory T cells in long-lasting Graves disease (dated by TCRdb to the early 2020s). Taken with the paper, the label for time point translates to: persistent/refractory GD, antithyroid drugs over 5 years with positive TRAb. RNA was extracted from PBMCs in TRIzol for both TCR sequencing and RNA sequencing. The library was built by means of multiplex PCR. Data came from an Illumina HiSeq 4000. iRepertoire HTBI primers and Arm-PCR amplification of CDR3 regions were used to construct TCR beta libraries. TCRdb reprocessed the public reads (quality trimming at Q25 with fastp, clone calling with MiXCR) and kept in-frame beta chains. CDR3 protein duplicates are merged, each entry listing the most common genes and DNA. This sample comprises about 420,000 distinct CDR3 sequences, 23% of them detected only once. About a quarter of the sample comes from the top ten.

This specimen was peripheral blood mononuclear cells (PBMCs), taken when the disease was refractory, from a patient treated with antithyroid drugs. The receptor source for this set is a female donor with Graves disease.

The chain joins TRBV7-3 to TRBJ2-6; maybe TRBD1 (6 bases). Germline V lookup: CDR1 SGHTA, CDR2 FQGTGA. The ends were cut back, 5 bases at V and 3 bases at J, with 17 bases in the middle. There are 17 residues in the CDR3. CDR3 bases: TGTGCCAGCAGCCCTACCCGGTGGGGGCTTGGGGCCAACGTCCTGACTTTC. Translating it yields CASSPTRWGLGANVLTF.

This clonotype occurred many times. The chain is built from TRBV6-1 and TRBJ1-1; 8 bases match TRBD1. The V gene's germline CDR1 is MNHNS and CDR2 SASEGT. The CDR3 extends over 15 amino acids. V shed 5 bases and J 11 bases; nucleotides not matched to a gene: 16. In DNA form, the CDR3 reads TGTGCCAGCAGTAATACCCGGACAGGGTCGGCGTCCGCTTTCTTT. It yields the protein CASSNTRTGSASAFF.

There are a few counts of this clonotype. This chain uses TRBV28 with TRBJ1-3; the D is unclear. Germline CDR1 is MDHEN and CDR2 is SYDVKM. The CDR3 totals 15 residues. V shed 2 bases and J shed 0 bases, with 8 bases lying between them. CDR3 sequence: CASSLGGLSGNTIYF. CDR3 in DNA: TGTGCCAGCAGTTTAGGAGGGCTCTCTGGAAACACCATATATTTT. The variable domain in full, with the rest retrieved from reference TRBV28 and TRBJ1-3, is DVKVTQSSRYLVKRTGEKVFLECVQDMDHENMFWYRQDPGLGLRLIYFSYDVKMKEKGDIPEGYSVSREKKERFSLILESASTNQTSMYLCASSLGGLSGNTIYFGEGSWLTVV.

This clonotype was detected a few times. The V gene is TRBV3-1, the J gene TRBJ2-5; D gene uncertain. Between the trimmed V and J ends, which lost 0 bases and 5 bases, there was a span of 7 bases. The CDR3 length is 13 residues. Germline values: CDR1 LGHDT, CDR2 YNNKEL (reference sequence). The CDR3 sequence is CASSQDDTETQYF. CDR3 sequence (DNA): TGTGCCAGCAGCCAAGATGATACGGAGACCCAGTACTTC.

This clonotype appeared many times. The genes are TRBV9 and TRBJ1-2; D remains ambiguous. The germline V gene has CDR1 SGDLS and CDR2 YYNGEE. Trimming stripped 4 bases from V and 0 bases from J, with 10 bases between. CDR3 length: 14 amino acids. CDR3 protein: CASSWADSNYGYTF. In nucleotides, the CDR3 is TGTGCCAGCAGCTGGGCAGACTCTAACTATGGCTACACCTTC.

Comment on this clonotype: An end of the junction does not agree with germline; a read error may underlie this. The chain uses TRBV28 and TRBJ2-2, with TRBD2 matching 12 bases. CDR1 is MDHEN and CDR2 is SYDVKM in the germline V gene. CDR3 length: 15 residues. The CDR3 reads CVSSLGLAGTGELFF. In DNA form, the CDR3 reads TGTGTCAGCAGTTTAGGACTAGCGGGAACCGGGGAGCTGTTTTTT.

V gene TRBV5-1 combines with J gene TRBJ2-7; maybe TRBD1 (5 bases). The CDR3 sequence is 12 residues long. Germline CDR1 and CDR2: SGHRS and YFSETQ. V lost 1 base and J lost 7, with 9 bases in between. The CDR3 DNA reads TGCGCCAGCAGCTTGCCAGGGCGAGAGCAGTACTTC. Protein sequence: CASSLPGREQYF. Full variable domain (remainder filled in from reference TRBV5-1 and TRBJ2-7): KAGVTQTPRYLIKTRGQQVTLSCSPISGHRSVSWYQQTPGQGLQFLFEYFSETQRNKGNFPGRFSGRQFSNSRSEMNVSTLELGDSALYLCASSLPGREQYFGPGTRLTVT.

This clonotype was counted only a few times. The chain links TRBV20-1 to TRBJ2-7; TRBD1 might be the D (5 bases). V lost 7 bases to trimming and J lost 0 bases, with 10 bases between them. Looked up from germline, CDR1 is DFQATT and CDR2 is SNEGSKA (reference sequence). The CDR3 loop spans 12 amino acids. The CDR3 sequence is CSVPRDSYEQYF. The CDR3 region has the DNA TGCAGTGTTCCCAGGGACTCCTACGAGCAGTACTTC.

The table lists this clonotype with many counts. Relative to the germline gene, one junction end is altered; a read error may explain this. V usage is TRBV6-1 and J usage is TRBJ2-7, with 8 bases aligning to TRBD2. CDR1 and CDR2 (germline): MNHNS, SASEGT. The CDR3 length is 14 residues. The CDR3 region has the DNA TGTGCCAGCAGTCAAGCGGGAGAATCTAACGAGCAGTACTTC. Its protein product is CASSQAGESNEQYF.

This clonotype was seen more than once but under ten times. The V call is TRBV28, the J call TRBJ1-4; 9 positions agree with TRBD1. The CDR3 loop spans 17 amino acids. V was clipped by 3 bases and J by 4 bases; unmatched bases: 9. Germline V CDR1 and CDR2: MDHEN, SYDVKM. CDR3 sequence reads: CASSFRYRGRLNEKLFF. DNA for the CDR3: TGTGCCAGCAGTTTCCGATACAGGGGGCGCCTTAATGAAAAACTGTTTTTT.